A selection of T cell receptor beta chains follows, all from one sample in a study of CD8+ T cells in alopecia areata. Sequencing was performed with immunoSEQ multiplex PCR; in TCRdb, only in-frame clones are kept and a portion is missing. The table has some 150,000 clones, less than 80% seen once; the top ten hold about an eighth. The material was CD8+ T cells sorted from blood, obtained at week 0. Every receptor here comes from a human donor with alopecia areata. Each CDR3 is given with its conserved first and last residue. D genes are given only for firm matches. Not every row has a clone size; where given, it reads once, few, many or a size class.

V	size	D	J	CDR3	DNA
TRBV10-3	NA	NA	TRBJ1-5	CAISETGASNQPQHF	TGTGCCATCAGTGAGACCGGGGCTAGCAATCAGCCCCAGCATTTT
TRBV29-1	NA	NA	TRBJ2-1	CSVETLPGSYNEQFF	TGCAGCGTTGAGACCCTCCCGGGCTCCTACAATGAGCAGTTCTTC
TRBV30	once	NA	TRBJ1-4	CACDEGNEKLFF	TGTGCCTGTGACGAAGGGAATGAAAAACTGTTTTTT
TRBV14	NA	TRBD1	TRBJ1-2	CASSPDRANYGYTF	TGTGCCAGCAGCCCGGACAGGGCTAACTATGGCTACACCTTC
TRBV7-9	NA	TRBD1	TRBJ2-5	CASSPGQGGNQETQYF	TGTGCCAGCAGCCCAGGACAGGGAGGAAACCAAGAGACCCAGTACTTC
TRBV6-5	few	NA	TRBJ2-5	CASSYSAGYRETQYF	TGTGCCAGCAGTTACTCGGCAGGGTACAGAGAGACCCAGTACTTC
TRBV29-1	NA	TRBD1	TRBJ2-7	CSVAPGQGYEQYF	TGCAGCGTTGCTCCGGGACAGGGTTACGAGCAGTACTTC
TRBV13	few	TRBD1	TRBJ1-5	CASSFGQGNQPQHF	TGTGCCAGCAGCTTCGGACAGGGCAATCAGCCCCAGCATTTT
TRBV28	many	NA	TRBJ2-1	CASSLGYEQFF	TGTGCCAGCAGTTTAGGATATGAGCAGTTCTTC
TRBV25-1	NA	TRBD2	TRBJ2-3	CASSAWTSGPLDTQYF	TGTGCCAGCAGTGCGTGGACTAGCGGGCCGCTGGATACGCAGTATTTT
TRBV13	NA	NA	TRBJ2-3	CASSLGPDTQYF	TGTGCCAGCAGCTTGGGGCCAGATACGCAGTATTTT
TRBV29-1	NA	NA	TRBJ1-1	CSAPTRGEAFF	TGCAGCGCCCCGACCAGGGGCGAAGCTTTCTTT
TRBV29-1	NA	NA	TRBJ1-1	CSVDRTKGRTGEAFF	TGCAGCGTTGACAGGACAAAGGGGAGAACAGGTGAAGCTTTCTTT
TRBV25-1	NA	TRBD1	TRBJ1-2	CASSELGTGGGKNGYTF	TGTGCCAGCAGTGAATTAGGGACAGGGGGCGGGAAAAATGGCTACACCTTC